The 2 T cell receptor beta chains in this list originate from one sample, sequenced in a study of regulatory T cells in long-lasting Graves disease (TCRdb year 2021). Libraries were built with multiplex PCR. The reads were generated on an Illumina HiSeq 4000. TCR beta libraries were built with iRepertoire HTBI primers and Arm-PCR amplification of CDR3 regions. The public reads were reprocessed in TCRdb via fastp at Q25 and MiXCR, keeping in-frame beta chains. Each entry merges the rows of one CDR3 protein and shows their most common DNA and genes. For this sample there are 510,000 or so distinct CDR3 sequences; more than 10% appear just once. About 8.9% of the sample comes from the top ten. The sample's time point, from its label and the paper: newly diagnosed GD, antithyroid drugs for less than 3 months. For both TCR sequencing and RNA sequencing, RNA was extracted from PBMCs in TRIzol. The same data also contributed to another study, on T cells in Graves' hyperthyroidism and ophthalmopathy.

The specimen was peripheral blood mononuclear cells (PBMCs), collected at new diagnosis, from a patient treated with antithyroid drugs. These receptors came from a woman between 25 and 40 years old with Graves disease. Donor details come from another sample of the same person, matched by shared clones.

This chain connects TRBV6-2 or TRBV6-3 to TRBJ1-4; 8 bases fit TRBD1. Germline trimming cut 5 bases from V and 8 bases from J; bases unmatched to any gene: 7. The germline CDR1 and CDR2 sequences are MNHEY and SVGEGT. This CDR3 has 14 residues. The CDR3 loop reads CASSEGRGQEKLFF. Written as DNA, the CDR3 is TGTGCCAGCAGTGAGGGCAGGGGGCAAGAAAAACTGTTTTTT.

This clonotype was found many times. One junction end does not reproduce the germline sequence, and a read error may be involved. The rearrangement links TRBV11-2 to TRBJ2-3, with a weak D call TRBD2 (6 bases). The CDR3 has 13 residues. In germline, CDR1 is SGHAT, CDR2 FQNNGV. CDR3 nucleotides: TGTGCCAGCAGCCTAGAGGCGGGGGATACGCAGTATTTT. Its protein is CASSLEAGDTQYF.